The clone carrying this T cell receptor (beta chain) appeared many times. What it recognizes is unknown. These data originate in a study of neurological immune-mediated disorders. 2 million PBMCs stored at -80 C were the source of the unsorted libraries. cDNA synthesis was performed by 5'RACE with 10-nucleotide random UMIs. TCRdb processed the 5' RACE reads anew with MiXCR; each CDR3 protein has one entry. The sample shows some 38,000 distinct CDR3 sequences, around 4% of them seen only once. Findings of the study overall: Grouping of repertoires by phylogeny put those of 18 of 34 multiple sclerosis patients into a single related-CDR3 cluster, a possible signature. Multiple sclerosis was found to have the least TCR clonal expansion, below healthy controls, and HTLV-1-associated myelopathy the most.

CDR1 is LNHNV and CDR2 is YYDKDF in the germline V gene (reference sequence). Between the trimmed V and J ends, which lost 5 bases and 4 bases, there was a span of 14 bases. The CDR3 spans 14 residues. The source is a man younger than 45 with multiple sclerosis. Sequencing used PBMCs. The chain carries TRBV15 and TRBJ1-2, with D perhaps matching TRBD1 (6 bases). The CDR3 DNA sequence: TGTGCCACCAGCGATATACAGGGACTCTATGGCTACACCTTC. Translated: CATSDIQGLYGYTF.